What follows are 4 T cell receptor beta chains derived from one specimen sequenced in a study of CXCR3-negative and CXCR3-positive naive CD8 T cells. Study-level results: Hydrophobicity of TRB CDR3s was greater in CXCR3-positive naive cells than in CXCR3-negative naive cells.

UMI-labeled TRB cDNA libraries were prepared by 5' RACE. TCRdb reprocessed the 5' RACE reads, keeping one entry per CDR3 protein, no DNA. This table holds 150,000 or so distinct CDR3 sequences. No cognate antigen is known for these TCRs. Sequenced sample: naive CXCR3+ CD8+ T cells from blood. Subset given: CD45RO-CCR7+CD27+CD95- naive CD8+ T cells expressing CXCR3 (TNR3+). The receptors derive from a human donor in good health. Some clones in this sample may be carry-over from other donors' samples.

The V call is TRBV6-5, the J call TRBJ2-7; TCRdb's assignment of TRBD2 cannot be checked, as there is no DNA. CDR1 MNHEY and CDR2 SVGAGI come from the germline V gene. This CDR3 is built from 16 residues. CDR3 residues: CASSYSLEGSSYEQYF.

The chain couples TRBV30 to TRBJ1-1; as DNA is missing, the TRBD1 call by TCRdb cannot be tested. CDR1 is GTSNPN, CDR2 SVGIG, per germline (reference sequence). This CDR3 spans 16 amino acids. The CDR3 loop reads CAWEGVRGRMNTEAFF. Complete variable domain (other parts from reference TRBV30 and TRBJ1-1): SQTIHQWPATLVQPVGSPLSLECTVEGTSNPNLYWYRQAAGRGLQLLFYSVGIGQISSEVPQNLSASRPQDRQFILSSKKLLLSDSGFYLCAWEGVRGRMNTEAFFGQGTRLTVV.

V is TRBV4-2 and J is TRBJ1-2. CDR1 LGHNA and CDR2 YNFKEQ come from the germline V gene. This CDR3 is 13 amino acids long. The CDR3 sequence is CASSQAGGYGYIF.

V and J are TRBV5-1 and TRBJ2-1; without DNA, the TCRdb call of TRBD2 cannot be checked. The CDR3 sequence is 15 residues long. Germline V gene lookup returns CDR1 SGHRS and CDR2 YFSETQ. This CDR3 reads CASSASGGSYNEQFF. The whole variable domain, remainder taken from reference TRBV5-1 and TRBJ2-1, is KAGVTQTPRYLIKTRGQQVTLSCSPISGHRSVSWYQQTPGQGLQFLFEYFSETQRNKGNFPGRFSGRQFSNSRSEMNVSTLELGDSALYLCASSASGGSYNEQFFGPGTRLTVL.